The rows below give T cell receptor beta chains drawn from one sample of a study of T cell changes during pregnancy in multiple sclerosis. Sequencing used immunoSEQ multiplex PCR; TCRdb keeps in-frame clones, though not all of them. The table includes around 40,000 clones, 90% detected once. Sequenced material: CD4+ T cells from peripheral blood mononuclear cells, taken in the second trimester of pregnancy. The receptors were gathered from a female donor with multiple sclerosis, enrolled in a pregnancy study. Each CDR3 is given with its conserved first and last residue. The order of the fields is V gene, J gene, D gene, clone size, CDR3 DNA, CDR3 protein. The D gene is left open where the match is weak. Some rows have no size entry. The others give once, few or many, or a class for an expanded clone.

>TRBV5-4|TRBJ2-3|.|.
TGTGCCAGCAGCTTAACGGAGCCAGATACGCAGTATTTT
CASSLTEPDTQYF
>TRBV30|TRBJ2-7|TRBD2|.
TGTGCCTGGAGTGGGCTAGCGGGAGCCCCCCTCCACTACGAGCAGTACTTC
CAWSGLAGAPLHYEQYF
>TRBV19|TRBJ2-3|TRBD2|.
TGTGCCAGTAGCCTAAACCCCGGGGGGGGCACAGATACGCAGTATTTT
CASSLNPGGGTDTQYF
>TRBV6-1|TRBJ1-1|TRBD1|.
TGTGCCAGCAGTCCGCGGACAGGGATGAACACTGAAGCTTTCTTT
CASSPRTGMNTEAFF
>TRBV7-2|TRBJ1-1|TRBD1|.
TGTGCCAGCAGCTTAGCCCCCAGGGGGCAGACTGAAGCTTTCTTT
CASSLAPRGQTEAFF
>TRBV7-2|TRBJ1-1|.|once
TGTGCCAGCAGCTCACCGACAGTTAGGAACACTGAAGCTTTCTTT
CASSSPTVRNTEAFF
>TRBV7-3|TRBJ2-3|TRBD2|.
TGTGCCAGCAGCTCTAGCGGGGGCACAGATACGCAGTATTTT
CASSSSGGTDTQYF
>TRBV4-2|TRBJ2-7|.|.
TGTGCCAGCAGCCAAGCCGGACAGAAACCCTACGAGCAGTACTTC
CASSQAGQKPYEQYF
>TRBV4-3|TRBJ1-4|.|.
TGCGCCAGCAGCCAAGACAGGGAAGGGGAAAAACTGTTTTTT
CASSQDREGEKLFF
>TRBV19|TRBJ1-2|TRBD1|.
TGTGCCAGTAGTCCAGACAGGGAATGGGGCTACACCTTC
CASSPDREWGYTF
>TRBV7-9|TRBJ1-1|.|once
TGTGCCAGCAGCTTGGAGTACGTGAACACTGAAGCTTTCTTT
CASSLEYVNTEAFF
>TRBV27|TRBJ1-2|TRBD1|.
TGTGCCAGCCTTTCCCAGGGGGCCGGTGGCTACACCTTC
CASLSQGAGGYTF
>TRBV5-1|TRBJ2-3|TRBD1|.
TGCGCCAGCAGCTTGGCGGGGACAGGAGGAACAGATGCGCAGTATTTT
CASSLAGTGGTDAQYF
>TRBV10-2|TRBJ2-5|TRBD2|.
TGCGCCAGCAGCTCTAGCGGGAGATGGAAGACCCAGTACTTC
CASSSSGRWKTQYF
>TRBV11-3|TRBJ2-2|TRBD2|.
TGTGCCAGCAGTACGGGACTAGGGCGTGGCGGGGAGCTGTTTTTT
CASSTGLGRGGELFF
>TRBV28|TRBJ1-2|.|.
TGTGCCAGCACAGGTAGGGGTGCGACATACGGCTACACCTTC
CASTGRGATYGYTF
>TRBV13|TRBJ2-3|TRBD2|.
TGTGCCAGCAGCTCCCTAGCGGGGTTAAACACAGATACGCAGTATTTT
CASSSLAGLNTDTQYF
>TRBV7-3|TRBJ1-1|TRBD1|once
TGTGCCAGCAGTCCTGCGGGACAGGGATCTTGGACTGAAGCTTTCTTT
CASSPAGQGSWTEAFF
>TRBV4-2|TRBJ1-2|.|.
TGTGCCAGCAGCCAAGATGGGAGGGGATCCTATGGCTACACCTTC
CASSQDGRGSYGYTF
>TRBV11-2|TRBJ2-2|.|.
TGTGCCAGCAGCTCGCGCCGGGACACAGCTAGCGGGGAGCTGTTTTTT
CASSSRRDTASGELFF
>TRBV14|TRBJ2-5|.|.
TGTGCCAGCAGCCAAGATCTTCTAGACAGCCGGCACCAAGAGACCCAGTACTTC
CASSQDLLDSRHQETQYF
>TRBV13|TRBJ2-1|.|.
TGTGCCAGCAGCTTACGGGGGAGATTCGGAGTCTTC
CASSLRGRFGVF
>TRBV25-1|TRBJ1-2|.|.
TGTGCCAGCAGTGCAACGCAGTCTAACTATGGCTACACCTTC
CASSATQSNYGYTF
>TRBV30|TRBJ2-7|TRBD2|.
TGTGCCTGGAGTGACGCTAGCGGGAATACGGTGCAGTACTTC
CAWSDASGNTVQYF
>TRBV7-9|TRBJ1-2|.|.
TGTGCCAGCAGCCGAAGTGGGCAGAAAGCTAACTATGGCTACACCTTC
CASSRSGQKANYGYTF
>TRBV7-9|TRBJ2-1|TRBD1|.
TGTGCCAGCAGCTTATATCCTCGGGACAGTAGTCCCAATGAGCAGTTCTTC
CASSLYPRDSSPNEQFF
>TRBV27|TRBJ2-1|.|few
TGTGCCAGCAGTTTAAGGTACGGGATTGAGAATGAGCAGTTCTTC
CASSLRYGIENEQFF
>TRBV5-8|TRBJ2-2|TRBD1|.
TGTGCCAGCAGCTCCGGGACAGGGCCCACCGGGGAGCTGTTTTTT
CASSSGTGPTGELFF
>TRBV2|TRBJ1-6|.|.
TGTGCCAGCACGGGGGAGTATAATTCACCCCTCCACTTT
CASTGEYNSPLHF
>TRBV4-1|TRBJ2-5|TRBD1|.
TGCGCCAGCAGCCGGGACAGGGAGTGGGGCACTGGAGAGACCCAGTACTTC
CASSRDREWGTGETQYF
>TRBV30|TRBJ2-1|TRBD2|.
TGTGCCTGGAGTGTACCTACTAGCGGGAGAAATGAGCAGTTCTTC
CAWSVPTSGRNEQFF
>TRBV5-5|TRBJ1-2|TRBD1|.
TGTGCCAGCAGAGTTCAGGGGGGAAGCTATGGCTACACCTTC
CASRVQGGSYGYTF
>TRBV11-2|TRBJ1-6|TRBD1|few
TGTGCCAGCAGCTTAGGACAGGGGGGTTTGCCCCTCCACTTT
CASSLGQGGLPLHF
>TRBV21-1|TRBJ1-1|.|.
TGTGCCAGCAGCAAGGTCGGGGGACCTGAAGCTTTCTTT
CASSKVGGPEAFF
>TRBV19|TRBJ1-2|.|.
TGTGCCAGTAGTCGACAGGTCCCCGGCTCCGAGGGTGGCTACACCTTC
CASSRQVPGSEGGYTF
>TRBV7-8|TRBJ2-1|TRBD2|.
TGTGCCAGCAGCTTAGCTGGGACTACGGTCGCCCTATACAATGAGCAGTTCTTC
CASSLAGTTVALYNEQFF
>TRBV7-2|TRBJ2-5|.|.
TGTGCCAGCAGCTTCCGTCAAGAGACCCAGTACTTC
CASSFRQETQYF
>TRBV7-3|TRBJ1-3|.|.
TGTGCCAGCAGCCCCGGGGGGGGTATCTCTGGAAACACCATATATTTT
CASSPGGGISGNTIYF
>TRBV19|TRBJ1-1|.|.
TGTGCCAGTAGTATAACAGGAATGAACACTGAAGCTTTCTTT
CASSITGMNTEAFF
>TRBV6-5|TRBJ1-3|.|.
TGTGCCAGCAGTTCGGGAGAATCTGGAAACACCATATATTTT
CASSSGESGNTIYF
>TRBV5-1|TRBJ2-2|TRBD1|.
TGCGCCAGCAGCTGGGGGACAGGGGGCGCGGGGGAGCTGTTTTTT
CASSWGTGGAGELFF
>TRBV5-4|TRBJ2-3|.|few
TGTGCCAGCAGCCTTACAGATACGCAGTATTTT
CASSLTDTQYF
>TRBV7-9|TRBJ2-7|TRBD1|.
TGTGCCAGCAGCGCCGGACAGGATGCCTACGAGCAGTACTTC
CASSAGQDAYEQYF
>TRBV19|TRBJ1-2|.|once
TGTGCCAGTAGTACCCCGGGACAACACTATGGCTACACCTTC
CASSTPGQHYGYTF
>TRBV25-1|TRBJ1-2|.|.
TGTGCCAGTACCAACAGGGATAACTATGGCTACACCTTC
CASTNRDNYGYTF
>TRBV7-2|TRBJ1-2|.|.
TGTGCCAGCAGCCCGAGGACTGCATATGGCTACACCTTC
CASSPRTAYGYTF
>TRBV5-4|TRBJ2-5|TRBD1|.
TGTGCCAGCAGCTCCGGGACAGCCCAAGAGACCCAGTACTTC
CASSSGTAQETQYF
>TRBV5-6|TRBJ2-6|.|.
TGTGCCAGCAGCCGGACAGAGGCTGGGGCCAACGTCCTGACTTTC
CASSRTEAGANVLTF
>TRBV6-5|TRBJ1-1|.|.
TGTGCCAGCAGCCTGGCCCCCGAGGTGAACACTGAAGCTTTCTTT
CASSLAPEVNTEAFF
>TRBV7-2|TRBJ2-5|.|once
TGTGCCAGCAGCTTAAGACTTAGGGCAGGGGCCACAGAGACCCAGTACTTC
CASSLRLRAGATETQYF
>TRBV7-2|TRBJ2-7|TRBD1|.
TGTGCCAGCAGCCCACCGGGACAGCCAAACTCCTACGAGCAGTACTTC
CASSPPGQPNSYEQYF
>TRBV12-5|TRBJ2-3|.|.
TGTGCTAGTGGTGGGCGCCCACTGGGCAGAAAGGACACAGATACGCAGTATTTT
CASGGRPLGRKDTDTQYF
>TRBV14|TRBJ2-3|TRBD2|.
TGTGCCAGCAGCTTTCGACTAGCGGGAGGGCCGAATACGCAGTATTTT
CASSFRLAGGPNTQYF